Listed below are T cell receptor beta chains from one sample, sequenced in a study of OX40 agonist ivuxolimab in advanced cancers. Produced via immunoSEQ multiplex PCR; TCRdb's table is partial and in-frame only. This sample carries 60,000 to 65,000 clones, about nine tenths of them seen once, and the ten largest clones take about 25%. This sample comprised CD4+ or CD8+ T cells sorted from blood, obtained in a trial of the OX40 agonist ivuxolimab. All receptors come from an adult with an advanced solid tumor such as melanoma, head and neck, liver or kidney cancer. Each CDR3 is given without its conserved first and last residue. The D gene is left open where the match is weak.

>NA|TRBV6-5|TRBJ1-3
ASGTGGNTIY
>NA|TRBV28|TRBJ2-7
ASSRRGVRFYEQY
>NA|TRBV19|TRBJ2-4
ASSILEQGDIQY
>NA|TRBV9|TRBJ2-7
ASSVGVSYEQY
>TRBD1|TRBV19|TRBJ2-3
ASSRTGDTDTQY
>NA|TRBV29-1|TRBJ2-5
SVPFEGEKETQY
>NA|TRBV5-1|TRBJ2-5
ASSPGGTKGETQY
>NA|TRBV23-1|TRBJ1-1
ASSQSTSATNGTEAF
>NA|TRBV6-7|TRBJ2-5
ATRRQGGGTSQETQY
>TRBD1|TRBV7-9|TRBJ2-7
ASSYRDSHEQY
>NA|TRBV4-1|TRBJ1-6
ASSQVTVNSPLH
>TRBD2|TRBV4-2|TRBJ2-1
ASSQVQVAVAGGDNEQF
>TRBD2|TRBV28|NA
ASSSGTSGRVSYEQY
>TRBD1|TRBV27|TRBJ2-1
ASSLGTGGHEQF
>TRBD1|TRBV28|TRBJ2-7
ASSLLPGQGTYEQY
>NA|TRBV19|NA
ASSEGTSYEQY
>TRBD1|TRBV4-1|TRBJ1-1
ASSQEGDRVLTEAF
>NA|TRBV2|TRBJ2-7
ASNSLTYEQY
>NA|TRBV2|TRBJ2-5
ASSATPGTSTLRETQY
>NA|TRBV28|TRBJ2-5
ASSPRTGQETQY
>NA|TRBV27|TRBJ1-1
ASSFAGGQTEAF
>NA|TRBV27|TRBJ2-1
ASSGTVSSYNEQF
>NA|TRBV19|TRBJ2-5
ASSSVGQAMQETQY
>NA|TRBV9|TRBJ2-7
ASSAPPAYEQY
>TRBD1|TRBV27|TRBJ1-1
ASSLSGGPEAF
>NA|TRBV7-9|TRBJ2-1
ASSLGTFAGQF
>NA|TRBV7-2|TRBJ2-7
ASSPRAPYEQY
>NA|TRBV6-6|TRBJ2-1
ASSYSSGGNEQF
>NA|TRBV11-3|TRBJ1-1
ASSSPLGGSEAF
>NA|TRBV5-1|TRBJ2-7
ASSLSGGVYEQY
>NA|TRBV19|TRBJ2-6
ASTVVISGANVLT
>NA|TRBV29-1|TRBJ2-1
SVVGESSYNEQF
>TRBD2|TRBV5-4|TRBJ2-5
ASSSIGLAGGGEETQY
>NA|TRBV10-3|TRBJ2-3
AISAGTADTQY
>TRBD2|TRBV28|TRBJ2-7
ASSSGLRYEQY
>NA|TRBV27|TRBJ1-5
ASSLTGSNQPQH
>TRBD2|TRBV28|TRBJ2-7
ASSLSASGPYEQY
>NA|TRBV7-9|TRBJ1-3
AGLSGSGNTIY
>TRBD2|TRBV4-1|TRBJ2-2
ASSQDRLAGANGELF
>NA|TRBV2|TRBJ2-7
ASSPEAGEDNEQY